This T cell receptor beta chain is from a study of CD8+CD57+ T cells in acquired aplastic anemia. Study-level points and caveats: The same twenty-nine CD8+ CDR3 sequences occurred in patients and in controls.

The template for TCR beta VDJ and CDR3 sequence profiling was genomic DNA. TCRdb passed the reads through MiXCR, listing each CDR3 protein once. The sample has 200,000 to 300,000 distinct CDR3 sequences, approximately 79% seen once. Comments on this clonotype: Antigen specificity is unknown.

The length of the CDR3 is 13 residues. Germline CDR1 is LNHDA and CDR2 is SQIVND (reference sequence). Trimming stripped 7 bases from V and 5 bases from J, with 14 bases between. Sequenced patients had shown CD8+CD57+ cell expansion by flow cytometry. Each of the patients presented with severe acquired aplastic anemia. The chain employs TRBV19 and TRBJ2-5; tentatively, D is TRBD2 (7 bases). This receptor was identified in a human donor with aplastic anemia. The specimen sequenced was sorted CD4+, CD8+, or CD8+CD57+ T cells (not recorded which) from PBMCs. DNA of the CDR3: TGTGCCAGTAAGGGGGGGCATTATGAGACCCAGTACTTC. Translated, it gives CASKGGHYETQYF. The full variable domain, rest sourced from reference TRBV19 and TRBJ2-5, is DGGITQSPKYLFRKEGQNVTLSCEQNLNHDAMYWYRQDPGQGLRLIYYSQIVNDFQKGDIAEGYSVSREKKESFPLTVTSAQKNPTAFYLCASKGGHYETQYFGPGTRLLVL.